The 15 T cell receptor beta chains reported below all come from one sample, sequenced in a study of T-cell reconstitution after alpha-beta-depleted transplantation in children. During its preparation, the TCRbeta library received unique molecular identifiers. TCRdb reprocessed the PCR reads with MiXCR, giving one entry per CDR3 protein. Found here are some 310,000 distinct CDR3 sequences, 23% of them singletons; the top ten hold 10% to 11%. The sequences come from PBMCs, mostly from graft donor cells, collected 180 days after TCRalphabeta/CD19-depleted stem cell transplant. The receptor set was obtained from a male patient younger than 18 who had a stem cell transplant for acute lymphoblastic leukemia, so the T cells may come from the graft donor.

This clonotype was picked up many times. This sequence joins TRBV5-1 and TRBJ2-1; TRBD2 aligns across 10 bases. The germline V gene has CDR1 SGHRS and CDR2 YFSETQ. The V segment lost 0 bases and the J segment 5 bases; nucleotides outside the gene matches: 8. The CDR3 sequence is 17 residues long. This CDR3 reads CASSLAQIAGGNNEQFF. The CDR3 nucleotides read TGCGCCAGCAGCTTGGCCCAGATAGCGGGAGGAAACAATGAGCAGTTCTTC. The full variable domain, rest sourced from reference TRBV5-1 and TRBJ2-1, is KAGVTQTPRYLIKTRGQQVTLSCSPISGHRSVSWYQQTPGQGLQFLFEYFSETQRNKGNFPGRFSGRQFSNSRSEMNVSTLELGDSALYLCASSLAQIAGGNNEQFFGPGTRLTVL.

The chain links TRBV5-1 to TRBJ2-1, with D perhaps matching TRBD1 (5 bases). There are 14 residues in the CDR3. Trimming removed 0 bases at V and 9 bases at J, with 13 bases between. Germline lookup yields CDR1 SGHRS and CDR2 YFSETQ. CDR3 coding DNA: TGCGCCAGCAGCTTGGTAGGCAGGGCGATTGAGCAGTTCTTC. Protein: CASSLVGRAIEQFF. The complete variable domain, with remaining parts taken from reference TRBV5-1 and TRBJ2-1, reads KAGVTQTPRYLIKTRGQQVTLSCSPISGHRSVSWYQQTPGQGLQFLFEYFSETQRNKGNFPGRFSGRQFSNSRSEMNVSTLELGDSALYLCASSLVGRAIEQFFGPGTRLTVL.

This clonotype turned up a few times. V usage is TRBV20-1 and J usage is TRBJ2-3, with TRBD2 matching 14 bases. This CDR3 contains 15 residues. V dropped 6 bases and J dropped 2; count of bases not matched to a gene: 4. Per germline, CDR1 DFQATT and CDR2 SNEGSKA (reference sequence). CDR3 coding DNA: TGCAGTGCAAGACTAGCGGGAGGGTTCACAGATACGCAGTATTTT. Translation gives CSARLAGGFTDTQYF.

The rearrangement links TRBV7-6 to TRBJ2-1, with a possible D match to TRBD1 (6 bases). The ends were cut back, 5 bases at V and 3 bases at J, with 14 bases in the middle. Germline V CDR1 and CDR2: SGHVS, FNYEAQ. The CDR3 is 15 residues long. This CDR3 reads CASSPRTDFYNEQFF. CDR3 coding DNA: TGTGCCAGCAGCCCTCGGACAGATTTCTACAATGAGCAGTTCTTC.

This clonotype was counted a few times. The J gene is TRBJ2-7, the V gene TRBV5-1, with 11 bases fitting TRBD2. CDR1 SGHRS and CDR2 YFSETQ come from the germline V gene. This CDR3 region has 16 residues. The V gene end was trimmed by 4 bases and the J gene end by 0 bases; junction bases not matched to a gene: 6. As DNA, the CDR3 is TGCGCCAGCAGCCGGATTCTAGCGGGAGGCTCCTACGAGCAGTACTTC. This sequence encodes CASSRILAGGSYEQYF.

This clonotype was detected a few times. The chain recombines TRBV18 with TRBJ2-1; 7 positions match TRBD1. V shed 0 bases, J shed 6 bases, and the junction held 5 bases outside the gene matches. This CDR3 region has 15 residues. CDR1 is KGHSH and CDR2 is LQKENI in the germline V gene. The CDR3 loop is CASSPPTGDVNEQFF. DNA for the CDR3: TGTGCCAGCTCACCACCCACAGGGGATGTCAATGAGCAGTTCTTC.

The V gene is TRBV20-1, the J gene TRBJ2-3, with no clear D. The CDR3 covers 15 residues. Per the germline V gene, CDR1 is DFQATT and CDR2 is SNEGSKA (reference sequence). Trimming cost V 0 bases and J 1 base, with 11 bases left between them. CDR3 coding DNA: TGCAGTGCTAGAGAGCGATTGCGGCGCACAGATACGCAGTATTTT. This sequence encodes CSARERLRRTDTQYF.

In its sample, this clonotype was seen a few times. CDR3 sequence: CASSPQGGLAYEQYF. CDR3 coding DNA: TGCGCCAGCAGCCCACAGGGGGGCCTTGCTTACGAGCAGTACTTC. This chain joins TRBV4-1 and TRBJ2-7, with 8 positions matching TRBD1. Germline V gene sequence: CDR1 MGHRA, CDR2 YSYEKL. This CDR3 comprises 15 residues. Trimming at V came to 4 bases and at J to 4 bases, leaving 9 bases not matched to a gene.

The chain has TRBV12-3 or TRBV12-4 and TRBJ2-7, with 8 bases matching TRBD1. Trimming cost V 3 bases and J 0 bases; bases outside gene matches: 7. There are 16 residues in the CDR3. CDR3 loop: CASSFAPGQVSYEQYF. Here the CDR3 DNA reads TGTGCCAGCAGTTTCGCGCCGGGACAGGTCTCCTACGAGCAGTACTTC.

The chain has TRBV4-1 and TRBJ1-1; D call uncertain. The CDR3 is made up of 16 amino acids. Germline V gene sequence: CDR1 MGHRA, CDR2 YSYEKL. The V and J ends lost 5 bases and 1 base respectively, with 17 bases between them. CDR3 loop: CASSSPPKVPNTEAFF. Written as DNA, the CDR3 is TGCGCCAGCAGCTCCCCACCGAAGGTCCCGAACACTGAAGCTTTCTTT.

In this sample, this clonotype turned up a few times. The chain combines TRBV7-2 with TRBJ1-4; 12 bases map to TRBD1. This CDR3 is built from 17 residues. Trimming took 5 bases from V and 7 from J; bases not matched to a gene: 11. Germline V gene lookup returns CDR1 SGHTA and CDR2 FQGNSA. The CDR3 here is CASSPPGQGAVGEKLFF. For the CDR3, the DNA is TGTGCCAGCAGCCCACCGGGACAGGGGGCCGTCGGTGAAAAACTGTTTTTT. Using reference TRBV7-2 and TRBJ1-4 for the parts outside the CDR3, the full variable domain is GAGVSQSPSNKVTEKGKDVELRCDPISGHTALYWYRQSLGQGLEFLIYFQGNSAPDKSGLPSDRFSAERTGGSVSTLTIQRTQQEDSAVYLCASSPPGQGAVGEKLFFGSGTQLSVL.

The chain employs TRBV7-6 and TRBJ2-3; TRBD2 might be the D (5 bases). The V gene lost 3 bases and the J gene lost 0 bases, with 13 bases spanning the gap. The length of the CDR3 is 16 residues. Germline V CDR1 and CDR2: SGHVS, FNYEAQ. The CDR3: CASSFLAGPSTDTQYF. In DNA, the CDR3 is TGTGCCAGCAGCTTTCTAGCAGGTCCTAGCACAGATACGCAGTATTTT.

This clonotype was picked up a small number of times. CDR3: CASSQDVRTYYEQYF. The CDR3 coding sequence is TGTGCCAGCAGCCAAGATGTACGGACATACTACGAGCAGTACTTC. The chain has TRBV3-1 and TRBJ2-7, with TRBD1 as a possible D gene (5 bases). The CDR3 loop spans 15 amino acids. V dropped 0 bases and J dropped 3 bases, with 12 bases sitting between them. Germline values: CDR1 LGHDT, CDR2 YNNKEL (reference sequence).

The V gene is TRBV5-1, the J gene TRBJ2-3, with 7 bases identical to TRBD1. The CDR3 totals 15 residues. Unmatched junction bases numbered 2, after V lost 0 bases and J lost 1 base. The V gene's germline CDR1 is SGHRS and CDR2 YFSETQ. CDR3 coding DNA: TGCGCCAGCAGCTTGGGTGGGACAGGCACAGATACGCAGTATTTT. The encoded protein is CASSLGGTGTDTQYF.

This clonotype was detected only a few times. This chain connects TRBV15 to TRBJ1-3, with D tentatively TRBD1 (6 bases). The germline CDR1 and CDR2 sequences are LNHNV and YYDKDF (reference sequence). V gave up 0 bases and J gave up 2 bases, with 11 bases separating them. CDR3 length: 16 residues. CDR3 loop: CATSRDLGAAGNTIYF. The CDR3 coding sequence is TGTGCCACCAGCAGAGATTTGGGGGCTGCTGGAAACACCATATATTTT.